Presented here are 2 T cell receptor beta chains from one specimen sequenced in a study of T cells after yellow fever vaccination. A single record per CDR3 protein comes from TCRdb applying MiXCR to the 5' RACE reads. This sample has hundreds of thousands of distinct CDR3 sequences; about an eighth occur once, and the top ten carry more than 3%. Sample: CD4+ T cells sorted from PBMCs, taken 15 days after the yellow fever booster vaccination. The receptor set was obtained from a man between 18 and 35 years old who received the YFV17D yellow fever vaccine.

This clonotype was counted a few times. The chain has TRBV12-5 and TRBJ2-1; tentative D call: TRBD1 (6 bases). With 2 bases removed from V and 4 bases from J, the gap between germline ends came to 12 bases. The V gene's germline CDR1 is LGHNT and CDR2 FRNRAP. This CDR3 has 15 residues. CDR3 in amino acids: CASGLTGQLYNEQFF. The CDR3 coding sequence is TGTGCTAGTGGTTTGACCGGACAGCTATACAATGAGCAGTTCTTC.

This clonotype was picked up a small number of times. The chain couples TRBV7-2 to TRBJ1-5, with TRBD1 matching 11 bases. The CDR3 is made up of 15 amino acids. Germline trimming cut 5 bases from V and 6 bases from J; bases unmatched to any gene: 6. Germline CDR1 is SGHTA and CDR2 is FQGNSA. CDR3 in DNA: TGTGCCAGCAGCCGAGGGGGACAGGGGGGTCAGCCCCAGCATTTT. Protein sequence: CASSRGGQGGQPQHF.